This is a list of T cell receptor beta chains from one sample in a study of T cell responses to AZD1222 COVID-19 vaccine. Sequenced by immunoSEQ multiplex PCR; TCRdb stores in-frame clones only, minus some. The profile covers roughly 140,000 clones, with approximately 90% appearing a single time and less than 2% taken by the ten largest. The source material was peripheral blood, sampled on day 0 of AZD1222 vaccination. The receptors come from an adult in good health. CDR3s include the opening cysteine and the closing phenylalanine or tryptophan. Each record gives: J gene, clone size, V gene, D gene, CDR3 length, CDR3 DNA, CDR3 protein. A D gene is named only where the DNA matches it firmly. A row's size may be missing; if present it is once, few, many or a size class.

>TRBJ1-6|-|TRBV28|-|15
TGTGCCAGCAGTTTATCCCGGACGGTCAATTCACCCCTCCACTTT
CASSLSRTVNSPLHF
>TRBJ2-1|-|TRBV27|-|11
TGTGCCAGCAGTTTAGCTCGGGAGCAGTTCTTC
CASSLAREQFF
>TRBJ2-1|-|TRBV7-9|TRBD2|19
TGTGCCAGCAGCCCTAGTATCCGGACTAGCGGGAGTCACTACAATGAGCAGTTCTTC
CASSPSIRTSGSHYNEQFF
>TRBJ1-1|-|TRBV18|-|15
TGTGCCAGCTCACCAGTCACAGGGCCGAACACTGAAGCTTTCTTT
CASSPVTGPNTEAFF
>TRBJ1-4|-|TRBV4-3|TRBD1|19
TGCGCCAGCAGCCAAGCGGACAGGGCGGGGAATTATCGTCGTGAAAAACTGTTTTTT
CASSQADRAGNYRREKLFF
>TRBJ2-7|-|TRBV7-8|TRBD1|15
TGTGCCAGCATCCCCGGGCGGGGACAGGCTTACGAGCAGTACTTC
CASIPGRGQAYEQYF
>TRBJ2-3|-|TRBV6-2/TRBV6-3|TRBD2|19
TGTGCCAGCAGTTACTCAGTTTTTAGCGGGAGGGCTGGTACAGATACGCAGTATTTT
CASSYSVFSGRAGTDTQYF
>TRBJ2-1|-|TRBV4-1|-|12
TGCGCCAGCAGCCTCAGGGGCAATGAGCAGTTCTTC
CASSLRGNEQFF
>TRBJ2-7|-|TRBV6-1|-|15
TGTGCCAGCAGTGAAGACCAGGGGCGGACCTACGAGCAGTACTTC
CASSEDQGRTYEQYF
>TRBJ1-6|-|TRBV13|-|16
TGTGCCAGCAGCTTAGGCCGCCAGAGGTATAATTCACCCCTCCACTTT
CASSLGRQRYNSPLHF
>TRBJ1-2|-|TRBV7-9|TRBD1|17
TGTGCCAGCAGCCCGAGTCCTGGGACAGGGTTGTACTATGGCTACACCTTC
CASSPSPGTGLYYGYTF
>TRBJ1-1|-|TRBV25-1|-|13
TGTGCCAGCAGTGGGTATACGGGCACTGAAGCTTTCTTT
CASSGYTGTEAFF
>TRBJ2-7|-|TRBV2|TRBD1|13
TGTGCCAGCATCAGGGACAGGGACAACGAGCAGTACTTC
CASIRDRDNEQYF
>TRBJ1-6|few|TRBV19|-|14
TGTGCCAGTAGTCCCCTATTGATACGGCCAGCCCTCCACTTT
CASSPLLIRPALHF
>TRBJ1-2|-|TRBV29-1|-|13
TGCAGCGTTGACGGGGGGGGACGCTATGGCTACACCTTC
CSVDGGGRYGYTF
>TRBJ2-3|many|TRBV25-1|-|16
TGTGCCAGCAGTGATCAGAGGCCGACTAGCACAGATACGCAGTATTTT
CASSDQRPTSTDTQYF
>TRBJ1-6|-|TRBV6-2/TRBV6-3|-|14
TGTGCCAGCAGTTTACAGGGACCCGGTTCACCCCTCCACTTT
CASSLQGPGSPLHF
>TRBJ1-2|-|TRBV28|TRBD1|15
TGTGCCAGCAGTTCCCCAGCCAGGGGGCGAAATGGCTACACCTTC
CASSSPARGRNGYTF
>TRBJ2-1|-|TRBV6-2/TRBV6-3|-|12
TGTGCCAGCAGCCGGACAGTCAATGAGCAGTTCTTC
CASSRTVNEQFF
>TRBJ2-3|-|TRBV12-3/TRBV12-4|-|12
TGTGCCAGCAGTTTGGAAGGGGATACGCAGTATTTT
CASSLEGDTQYF
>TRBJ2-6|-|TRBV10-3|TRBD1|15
TGTGCCACCCAATCAGGGGGCAATGGGGCCAACGTCCTGACTTTC
CATQSGGNGANVLTF
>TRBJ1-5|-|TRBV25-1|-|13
TGTGCCAGCAGTGACCGGGAAGGTCAGCCCCAGCATTTT
CASSDREGQPQHF
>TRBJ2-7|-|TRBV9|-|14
TGTGCCAGCAGCGGCGGGACACCTGGCTACGAGCAGTACTTC
CASSGGTPGYEQYF
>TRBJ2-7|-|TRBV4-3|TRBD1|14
TGCGCCAGCAGCCTTGACAGGGGGTCCGGAGAGCAGTACTTC
CASSLDRGSGEQYF
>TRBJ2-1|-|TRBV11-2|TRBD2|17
TGTGCCAGCAGCTTAGACGCGGGGGGGGAGTCTCTACATGAGCAGTTCTTC
CASSLDAGGESLHEQFF
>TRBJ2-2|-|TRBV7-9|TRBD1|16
TGTGCCAGCAGCTCAGCCGGACAGGGTTACACCGGGGAGCTGTTTTTT
CASSSAGQGYTGELFF
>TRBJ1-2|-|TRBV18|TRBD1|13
TGTGCCAGCTCACCAGGGACAGGGGAAGGCTACACCTTC
CASSPGTGEGYTF
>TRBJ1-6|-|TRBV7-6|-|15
TGTGCCAGCAGTTATGCAGGGTTCAGTAATTCACCCCTCCACTTT
CASSYAGFSNSPLHF
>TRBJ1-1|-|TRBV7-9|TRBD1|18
TGTGCCAGCAGCTTAATATCTCAGGGGGCGGGTATGAACACTGAAGCTTTCTTT
CASSLISQGAGMNTEAFF
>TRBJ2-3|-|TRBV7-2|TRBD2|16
TGTGCCAGCAGCGGTCCGGGACTAGCTAGCACAGATACGCAGTATTTT
CASSGPGLASTDTQYF
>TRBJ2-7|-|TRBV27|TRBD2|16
TGTGCCAGCCAACCGGGACTAGCGGGAGGTTCCTACGAGCAGTACTTC
CASQPGLAGGSYEQYF
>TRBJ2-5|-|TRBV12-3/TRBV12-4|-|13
TGTGCCAGCAGTTTGAGGCCACAAGAGACCCAGTACTTC
CASSLRPQETQYF
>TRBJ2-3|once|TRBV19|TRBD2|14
TGTGCCAGTACGGTAGCGGGAGGTCCCGTTACGCAGTATTTT
CASTVAGGPVTQYF
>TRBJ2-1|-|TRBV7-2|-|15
TGTGCCAGCAGCTTAGTCGGGTTAGCCTACAATGAGCAGTTCTTC
CASSLVGLAYNEQFF
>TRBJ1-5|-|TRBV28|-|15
TGTGCCAGCAGTGAGGGACCGGGAGGCAATCAGCCCCAGCATTTT
CASSEGPGGNQPQHF